The 4 T cell receptor beta chains reported below all come from one sample, sequenced in a study of OX40 agonist ivuxolimab in advanced cancers. The method was immunoSEQ multiplex PCR; TCRdb's version includes in-frame clones alone and lacks a portion of them. The data hold 55,000 to 70,000 clones, with roughly 90% observed a single time. The sample consisted of CD4+ or CD8+ T cells sorted from blood, taken in a trial of the OX40 agonist ivuxolimab. Every receptor here comes from an adult with an advanced solid tumor such as melanoma, head and neck, liver or kidney cancer.

CDR3 DNA: TGTGCCAGCAGTTTGGGACCCACTAGCGGGGGCTACAATGAGCAGTTCTTC. Translation gives CASSLGPTSGGYNEQFF. The chain uses TRBV27 and TRBJ2-1, with 11 positions matching TRBD2. Trimming took 3 bases from V and 3 from J; bases not matched to a gene: 7. The CDR3 loop spans 17 amino acids. In germline, CDR1 is MNHEY, CDR2 SMNVEV (reference sequence).

The chain is built from TRBV11-2 and TRBJ2-5, with TRBD2 as a possible D gene (6 bases). Trimming pared 1 base from V and 3 bases from J, leaving 18 bases between. Germline V gene lookup returns CDR1 SGHAT and CDR2 FQNNGV. This CDR3 has 17 amino acids. Here the CDR3 DNA reads TGTGCCAGCAGCTTAGGTACGAGTTTAACGGGAGAAGAGACCCAGTACTTC. Protein product: CASSLGTSLTGEETQYF.

The V and J genes are TRBV4-3 and TRBJ1-4; D gene uncertain. V was clipped by 0 bases and J by 6 bases, with 17 bases between them. CDR1 is LGHNA, CDR2 YSLEER, per germline. CDR3 length equals 17 residues. CDR3 in DNA: TGCGCCAGCAGCCAAGATTCGACGGGGAGAACGGATGAAAAACTGTTTTTT. Translating it yields CASSQDSTGRTDEKLFF.

The chain joins TRBV7-9 to TRBJ2-5; D ambiguous. This CDR3 is 12 amino acids long. Germline V gives CDR1 SEHNR, CDR2 FQNEAQ (reference sequence). V shed 8 bases and J shed 5 bases, with 12 bases lying between them. The CDR3 reads CASGEVWETQYF. CDR3 DNA: TGTGCCAGCGGTGAGGTGTGGGAGACCCAGTACTTC.